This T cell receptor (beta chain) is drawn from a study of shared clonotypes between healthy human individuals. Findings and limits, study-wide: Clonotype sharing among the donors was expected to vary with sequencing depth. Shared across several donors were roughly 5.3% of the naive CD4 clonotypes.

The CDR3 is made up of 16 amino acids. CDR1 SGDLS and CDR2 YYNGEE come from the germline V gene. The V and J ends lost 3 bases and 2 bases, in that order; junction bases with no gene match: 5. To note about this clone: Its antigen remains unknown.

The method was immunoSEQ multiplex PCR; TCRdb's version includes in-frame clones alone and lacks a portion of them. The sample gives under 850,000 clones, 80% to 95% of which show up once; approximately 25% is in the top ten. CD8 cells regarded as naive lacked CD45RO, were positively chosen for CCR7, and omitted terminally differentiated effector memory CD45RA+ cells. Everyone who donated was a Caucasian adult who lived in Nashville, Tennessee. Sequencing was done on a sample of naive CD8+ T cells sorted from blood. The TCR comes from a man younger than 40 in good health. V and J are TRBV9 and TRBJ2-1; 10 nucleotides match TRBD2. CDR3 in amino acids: CASSGALAGAYNEQFF. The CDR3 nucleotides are TGTGCCAGCAGCGGAGCCCTAGCGGGGGCCTACAATGAGCAGTTCTTC.